The 25 T cell receptor beta chains presented below share a single source sample, sequenced in a study of blood T cells in healthy people across ages. The second PCR ran about 6 to 12 cycles with a sample-barcoded 5' primer and J-beta primers. TCRdb processed the 5' RACE reads anew with MiXCR; each CDR3 protein has one entry. The sample shows some 1.6 million distinct CDR3 sequences, around 35% of them seen only once. The sample consisted of blood. The receptors come from a woman under 40 in good health.

There are a few counts of this clonotype. This chain links TRBV7-9 with TRBJ1-1; unclear D gene. The CDR3 loop spans 15 amino acids. V lost 5 bases to trimming and J lost 2 bases, with 15 bases between them. Germline V gene lookup returns CDR1 SEHNR and CDR2 FQNEAQ (reference sequence). The CDR3 region has the DNA TGTGCCAGCAGCCCCGGCGTAGGGTATAACACTGAAGCTTTCTTT. Translation gives CASSPGVGYNTEAFF.

As concerns this clonotype: The junction departs from the called germline gene at one end, perhaps through a read error. The chain uses TRBV7-2 and TRBJ2-1, with D tentatively TRBD1 (5 bases). Germline CDR1 SGHTA, CDR2 FQGNSA. CDR3 size: 11 residues. CDR3 sequence: CASSHDRPVVF. The CDR3 region has the DNA TGTGCCAGCAGCCACGACAGACCAGTGGTCTTC.

In its sample, this clonotype was seen a few times. The J gene is TRBJ2-5, the V gene TRBV7-7; the match to TRBD1 covers 8 bases. V shed 5 bases and J 2 bases; nucleotides not matched to a gene: 10. The V gene's germline CDR1 is SSHAT and CDR2 FNYEAQ (reference sequence). The CDR3 has 16 amino acids. CDR3 in DNA: TGTGCCAGCAGCCCTACCGGGGGACAGGCGCAAGAGACCCAGTACTTC. As protein: CASSPTGGQAQETQYF.

V and J are TRBV18 and TRBJ2-1, with D uncertain. This CDR3 is 15 amino acids long. The germline V gene has CDR1 KGHSH and CDR2 LQKENI. Trimming left V 1 base short and J 0 bases short, with 7 bases between. CDR3 sequence reads: CASSPRAISYNEQFF. DNA for the CDR3: TGTGCCAGCTCACCACGGGCGATCTCCTACAATGAGCAGTTCTTC. Full variable domain (outside the CDR3, taken from reference TRBV18 and TRBJ2-1): NAGVMQNPRHLVRRRGQEARLRCSPMKGHSHVYWYRQLPEEGLKFMVYLQKENIIDESGMPKERFSAEFPKEGPSILRIQQVVRGDSAAYFCASSPRAISYNEQFFGPGTRLTVL.

V is TRBV14 and J is TRBJ2-7; 10 bases match TRBD2. Germline V gene lookup returns CDR1 SGHDN and CDR2 FVKESK. Trimming took 1 base from V and 5 from J; bases not matched to a gene: 5. There are 15 residues in the CDR3. The CDR3 here is CASSQGSSGGHEQYF. The CDR3 bases are TGTGCCAGCAGCCAAGGGTCTAGCGGGGGACACGAGCAGTACTTC. The variable domain in full, with the rest retrieved from reference TRBV14 and TRBJ2-7, is EAGVTQFPSHSVIEKGQTVTLRCDPISGHDNLYWYRRVMGKEIKFLLHFVKESKQDESGMPNNRFLAERTGGTYSTLKVQPAELEDSGVYFCASSQGSSGGHEQYFGPGTRLTVT.

The V and J genes are TRBV5-1 and TRBJ2-3; D is unresolved. This CDR3 has 14 residues. Between the trimmed V and J ends, which lost 4 bases and 5 bases, there was a span of 14 bases. CDR1 is SGHRS, CDR2 YFSETQ, per germline. For the CDR3, the DNA is TGCGCCAGCAGCACCGTCACTTCGGGAGATACGCAGTATTTT. Translated: CASSTVTSGDTQYF.

The chain couples TRBV20-1 to TRBJ2-2, with no clear D. The CDR3 loop spans 12 amino acids. V lost 4 bases and J 4 bases, leaving 7 bases between the germline ends. Germline-derived CDR1 and CDR2 are DFQATT and SNEGSKA (reference sequence). DNA of the CDR3: TGCAGTGCTAAGAGACTCACCGGGGAGCTGTTTTTT. This encodes CSAKRLTGELFF.

The rearrangement uses TRBV29-1 and TRBJ1-1; unclear D gene. The germline V gene encodes CDR1 SQVTM and CDR2 ANQGSEA. Between the trimmed V and J ends, which lost 4 bases and 1 base, there was a span of 10 bases. This CDR3 is built from 13 residues. In DNA, the CDR3 is TGCAGCGTTGGAGAGACTCCGAACACTGAAGCTTTCTTT. Translated, it gives CSVGETPNTEAFF.

This clonotype has only a few counts. The rearrangement joins TRBV9 to TRBJ1-1; TRBD1 matches 7 bases. Germline V CDR1 and CDR2: SGDLS, YYNGEE. The V and J ends lost 7 bases and 6 bases, in that order; junction bases with no gene match: 6. This CDR3 contains 12 residues. For the CDR3, the DNA is TGTGCCAGCGGGCAGGGGGAAGCTGAAGCTTTCTTT. This codes for CASGQGEAEAFF.

The V and J genes are TRBV4-2 and TRBJ2-2, with D uncertain. Trimming cost V 5 bases and J 4 bases, with 11 bases left between them. Germline V gene data show CDR1 as LGHNA and CDR2 as YNFKEQ. CDR3 length: 14 amino acids. CDR3 sequence reads: CASSSVLFTGELFF. As DNA, the CDR3 is TGTGCCAGCAGCTCAGTCCTTTTCACCGGGGAGCTGTTTTTT.

At least ten counts were recorded for this clonotype. The chain combines TRBV11-2 with TRBJ2-7; D not certain. Per the germline V gene, CDR1 is SGHAT and CDR2 is FQNNGV. The CDR3 consists of 12 residues. Trimming cost V 5 bases and J 10 bases, with 15 bases left between them. The CDR3 spells CASSPSWATQYF. The CDR3 nucleotides are TGTGCCAGCAGCCCCAGTTGGGCAACCCAGTACTTC.

The chain uses TRBV11-1 and TRBJ2-5, with 15 positions matching TRBD2. J was trimmed by 0 bases and V by 5 bases; bases with no gene match: 4. The CDR3 runs 17 residues. Germline V lookup: CDR1 SGHAT, CDR2 FQDESV (reference sequence). The CDR3 nucleotides are TGTGCCAGCAGCCCCGGGACTAGCGGGGGGAACCAAGAGACCCAGTACTTC. Amino acid sequence: CASSPGTSGGNQETQYF.

This clonotype appeared many times. This rearrangement joins TRBV7-8 to TRBJ1-5; D not certain. Germline CDR1 reads SGHVS; CDR2 reads FQNEAQ. The CDR3 consists of 14 residues. Trimming shortened V by 5 bases and J by 1 base, and 9 bases separated the two germline ends. The CDR3 here is CASSPLGSNQPQHF. CDR3 nucleotides: TGTGCCAGCAGCCCGCTTGGGAGCAATCAGCCCCAGCATTTT.

This clonotype was picked up a small number of times. The chain carries TRBV20-1 and TRBJ2-5; perhaps TRBD1 as D (6 bases). The CDR3 covers 13 residues. V lost 7 bases, J lost 4 bases, and 16 bases lay in between. The germline V gene has CDR1 DFQATT and CDR2 SNEGSKA (reference sequence). The CDR3 coding sequence is TGCAGTGTCGAGTCCAGGGGAAGAGAGACCCAGTACTTC. This gives the protein CSVESRGRETQYF.

V usage is TRBV11-2 and J usage is TRBJ2-5; D remains ambiguous. Germline values: CDR1 SGHAT, CDR2 FQNNGV. Deletions cut 3 bases from V and 8 bases from J, with 16 bases between. The CDR3 sequence is 14 residues long. CDR3 sequence reads: CASSFYGPTETQYF. DNA of the CDR3: TGTGCCAGCAGCTTTTATGGGCCCACAGAAACCCAGTACTTC.

The rearrangement uses TRBV6-1 and TRBJ1-2, with 8 bases aligning to TRBD1. The CDR3 runs to 14 residues. Germline trimming cut 7 bases from V and 0 bases from J; bases unmatched to any gene: 4. Germline loops: CDR1 MNHNS, CDR2 SASEGT. CDR3 sequence (DNA): TGTGCCAGCAACCAGGACAGGGCTAACTATGGCTACACCTTC. Translating gives CASNQDRANYGYTF.

In the case of this clonotype: The junction departs from germline at one end; a sequencing error may be responsible. The V call is TRBV6-6, the J call TRBJ2-3; 8 nucleotides line up with TRBD1. CDR3 length: 15 residues. The germline gives CDR1 MNHNY, CDR2 SVGAGI (reference sequence). The CDR3 is CASSIPGQGTDTQYF. In DNA form, the CDR3 reads TGCGCCAGCAGTATTCCGGGACAGGGCACAGATACGCAGTATTTT.

As concerns this clonotype: One end of the junction is discordant with germline, which a read error may explain. In DNA, the CDR3 is TGCGCCAGCAGCTATACCCGGGACAGGGGCTACAATGAGCGGTTCTTC. Its protein product is CASSYTRDRGYNERFF. The chain is built from TRBV5-1 and TRBJ2-1; 10 bases are shared with TRBD1. The CDR3 length is 16 residues. Germline V gives CDR1 SGHRS, CDR2 YFSETQ.

This clonotype was seen more than once but under ten times. The V gene is TRBV5-1, the J gene TRBJ2-3; maybe TRBD2 (5 bases). From germline, CDR1 is SGHRS and CDR2 YFSETQ. The V gene lost 3 bases and the J gene lost 1 base, with 9 bases spanning the gap. This CDR3 has 14 amino acids. This chain's CDR3 is CASSWGEGTDTQYF. The CDR3, as DNA: TGCGCCAGCAGCTGGGGAGAGGGCACAGATACGCAGTATTTT.

Comments on this clonotype: A read error is possible here, since a much larger clone lies one base away. The chain employs TRBV4-1 and TRBJ2-6; D possibly corresponds to TRBD1 (5 bases). V gave up 1 base and J gave up 1 base, with 17 bases separating them. This CDR3 comprises 19 residues. Germline-derived CDR1 and CDR2 are MGHRA and YSYEKL. This chain's CDR3 is CASSQVTMRQSSGANVLTF. CDR3 in DNA: TGCGCCAGCAGCCAAGTCACCATGAGACAGAGTTCTGGGGCCAACGTCCTGACTTTC.

This clonotype came up a few times. Germline and junction disagree at one end, which may indicate a read error. This rearrangement joins TRBV29-1 to TRBJ2-6; D may be TRBD2 (7 bases). This CDR3 is 15 amino acids long. Germline V gene lookup returns CDR1 SQVTM and CDR2 ANQGSEA. The DNA of the CDR3 is TGCAGCGTTCAAGAAAGGGGGGGTAACCAGAACGTCCTGACTTTC. It is translated as CSVQERGGNQNVLTF.

This chain uses TRBV10-3 with TRBJ2-1, with 8 positions matching TRBD2. Germline CDR1 is ENHRY and CDR2 is SYGVKD. Trimming at V came to 7 bases and at J to 10 bases, leaving 12 bases not matched to a gene. This CDR3 region has 14 residues. CDR3 residues: CAITRGGRANEQFF. The CDR3 nucleotides read TGTGCCATCACTCGGGGGGGCCGGGCCAACGAGCAGTTCTTC.

This clonotype was found once. This chain joins TRBV6-5 and TRBJ2-5, with TRBD2 as a possible D gene (6 bases). Per the germline V gene, CDR1 is MNHEY and CDR2 is SVGAGI. The CDR3 runs 16 residues. V shed 6 bases and J shed 0 bases, with 17 bases lying between them. The CDR3 spells CASSPPRGVNQETQYF. CDR3 nucleotides: TGTGCCAGCAGCCCCCCACGCGGGGTGAACCAAGAGACCCAGTACTTC.

The chain couples TRBV7-9 to TRBJ2-1; possible D gene TRBD2, 5 bases. The CDR3 totals 16 residues. Germline CDR1 reads SEHNR; CDR2 reads FQNEAQ (reference sequence). V was shortened by 4 bases and J by 0 bases, with 13 bases between the two germline ends. CDR3: CASSSKTTSSYNEQFF. The CDR3 DNA sequence: TGTGCCAGCAGCTCTAAAACAACTAGCTCCTACAATGAGCAGTTCTTC.

This clonotype was counted only a few times. V usage is TRBV7-9 and J usage is TRBJ1-5, with 7 positions matching TRBD1. In germline, CDR1 is SEHNR, CDR2 FQNEAQ (reference sequence). The CDR3 sequence is 18 residues long. J was trimmed by 0 bases and V by 7 bases; bases with no gene match: 15. In DNA, the CDR3 is TGTGCCAGCACCTACCGACAGGGAAGGCCGGATAGCAATCAGCCCCAGCATTTT. This gives the protein CASTYRQGRPDSNQPQHF.